What follows are 26 T cell receptor beta chains derived from one specimen sequenced in a study of blood T cell repertoires in COVID-19. Using immunoSEQ multiplex PCR, the repertoire was profiled, and TCRdb retains in-frame clones only, with some absent. The table includes approximately 170,000 clones, 86% detected once. The sample consisted of peripheral blood. Receptors originate from a woman in her sixties or seventies with acute or convalescent COVID-19.

CDR3 sequence: CASRGDRGLGTEAFF. CDR3 coding DNA: TGTGCCAGCAGAGGGGACAGGGGGCTTGGCACTGAAGCTTTCTTT. This chain connects TRBV6-5 to TRBJ1-1, with 12 bases lining up with TRBD1. V shed 6 bases and J 4 bases; nucleotides not matched to a gene: 6. This CDR3 is 15 amino acids long. Germline CDR1 and CDR2: MNHEY and SVGAGI.

V and J are TRBV4-3 and TRBJ2-2, with D possibly TRBD1 on 5 matching bases. In germline, CDR1 is LGHNA, CDR2 YSLEER. The CDR3 is 15 amino acids. Trimming cost V 4 bases and J 2 bases, with 11 bases left between them. For the CDR3, the DNA is TGCGCCAGCAGCCTCAGGGTAGTAAACACCGGGGAGCTGTTTTTT. Amino acid sequence: CASSLRVVNTGELFF.

In its sample, this clone was seen once. The chain recombines TRBV2 with TRBJ1-5; 7 bases agree with TRBD1. The germline V gene encodes CDR1 SNHLY and CDR2 FYNNEI. V trimming: 10 bases; J trimming: 0 bases; junction bases outside the gene matches: 9. The CDR3 extends over 15 amino acids. As DNA, the CDR3 is TGTGCCACCCAACAGGGGAGAAATAGCAATCAGCCCCAGCATTTT. This sequence encodes CATQQGRNSNQPQHF.

The J gene is TRBJ2-7, the V gene TRBV15, with D unclear. The germline gives CDR1 LNHNV, CDR2 YYDKDF (reference sequence). This CDR3 is built from 13 residues. Deletions cut 0 bases from V and 3 bases from J, with 6 bases between. CDR3 bases: TGTGCCACCAGCAGAGACGCGGTCTACGAGCAGTACTTC. Encoded protein: CATSRDAVYEQYF.

CDR3 protein: CASSRGGVGETQYF. For the CDR3, the DNA is TGTGCCAGCAGTAGGGGGGGGGTTGGAGAGACCCAGTACTTC. V and J are TRBV2 and TRBJ2-5; D possibly corresponds to TRBD2 (7 bases). This CDR3 is built from 14 residues. Germline V lookup: CDR1 SNHLY, CDR2 FYNNEI. Trimming took off 5 bases at V and 4 bases at J, with 14 bases between the two ends.

Comments on this clone: Other DNA sequences from this sample encode an identical CDR3 as well. The chain joins TRBV2 to TRBJ2-1, with TRBD1 identical over 7 bases. With V trimmed by 6 bases and J by 0 bases, 2 bases remained unmatched. Looked up from germline, CDR1 is SNHLY and CDR2 is FYNNEI. The CDR3 has 14 residues. CDR3 in amino acids: CASRRDSSYNEQFF. The CDR3 nucleotides read TGTGCCAGCAGGAGGGACAGCTCCTACAATGAGCAGTTCTTC.

The genes are TRBV4-1 and TRBJ1-5, with a weak D call TRBD1 (6 bases). The germline CDR1 and CDR2 sequences are MGHRA and YSYEKL. V lost 0 bases and J 7 bases, leaving 19 bases between the germline ends. The CDR3 consists of 17 residues. The CDR3 spells CASSQEGGVFAGQPQHF. The CDR3 DNA sequence: TGCGCCAGCAGCCAAGAAGGGGGGGTTTTTGCAGGGCAGCCCCAGCATTTT.

This chain uses TRBV28 with TRBJ1-2; TRBD1 matches 8 bases. Germline CDR1 is MDHEN and CDR2 is SYDVKM. The length of the CDR3 is 14 residues. V lost 6 bases to trimming and J lost 7 bases; unmatched junction nucleotides: 10. The CDR3 spells CASSLGQGIGGYTF. CDR3 sequence (DNA): TGTGCCAGCAGCCTAGGACAGGGAATCGGTGGCTACACCTTC.

The chain recombines TRBV5-1 with TRBJ2-7; the match to TRBD2 covers 13 bases. The J segment lost 2 bases and the V segment lost 4 bases, leaving 6 bases of the junction unmatched. The CDR3 covers 16 residues. Per germline, CDR1 SGHRS and CDR2 YFSETQ. For the CDR3, the DNA is TGCGCCAGCAGCGGAGGACTAGCGGGAGCAGCCTACGAGCAGTACTTC. Translation: CASSGGLAGAAYEQYF.

V is TRBV2 and J is TRBJ1-2; D gene unclear. With 6 bases removed from V and 7 bases from J, the gap between germline ends came to 15 bases. Germline CDR1 reads SNHLY; CDR2 reads FYNNEI. The CDR3 runs 13 residues. The CDR3 here is CASRRDPGPGYTF. The CDR3 nucleotides are TGTGCCAGCAGACGGGATCCCGGCCCTGGCTACACCTTC.

This chain joins TRBV7-2 and TRBJ1-2, with 7 bases matching TRBD1. There are 12 residues in the CDR3. The germline gives CDR1 SGHTA, CDR2 FQGNSA. V shed 0 bases, J shed 11 bases, and the junction held 3 bases outside the gene matches. CDR3 protein: CASSLATGQYTF. Here the CDR3 DNA reads TGTGCCAGCAGCTTAGCGACAGGGCAGTACACCTTC.

V gene TRBV5-1 combines with J gene TRBJ2-2; D is possibly TRBD2 (6 bases). This CDR3 has 16 amino acids. Trimming removed 0 bases at V and 2 bases at J, with 11 bases between. The germline V gene has CDR1 SGHRS and CDR2 YFSETQ. The CDR3 loop reads CASSLESGSNTGELFF. Here the CDR3 DNA reads TGCGCCAGCAGCTTGGAATCCGGGAGTAACACCGGGGAGCTGTTTTTT.

J is TRBJ1-5 and V is TRBV7-2; D remains ambiguous. The germline V gene has CDR1 SGHTA and CDR2 FQGNSA. The CDR3 is made up of 15 amino acids. The V end was cut by 1 base, the J end by 5 bases, with 12 bases between. The CDR3 DNA reads TGTGCCAGCAGCTTAGATCGGGGAGGGTATCAGCCCCAGCATTTT. The encoded protein is CASSLDRGGYQPQHF.

V gene TRBV24-1 combines with J gene TRBJ2-1; possibly TRBD1 for D (5 bases). In germline, CDR1 is KGHDR, CDR2 SFDVKD. The CDR3 contains 12 residues. Deletions cut 4 bases from V and 10 bases from J, with 10 bases between. DNA of the CDR3: TGTGCCACCAGTGACAGGGTTGGAGAGCAGTTCTTC. Translating it yields CATSDRVGEQFF.

The chain combines TRBV2 with TRBJ1-3; tentatively, D is TRBD1 (6 bases). Trimming left V 5 bases short and J 1 base short, with 9 bases between. The germline V gene encodes CDR1 SNHLY and CDR2 FYNNEI. This CDR3 is 14 amino acids long. CDR3 DNA sequence: TGTGCCAGCAGTACAGGGTATTCTGGAAACACCATATATTTT. Translated: CASSTGYSGNTIYF.

The chain couples TRBV2 to TRBJ1-1; D might be TRBD1 (5 bases). The CDR3 runs to 13 residues. V lost 4 bases and J 4 bases, leaving 10 bases between the germline ends. In germline, CDR1 is SNHLY, CDR2 FYNNEI. The CDR3 DNA sequence: TGTGCCAGCAGTGGTTGGGGGGGCACTGAAGCTTTCTTT. It is translated as CASSGWGGTEAFF.

CDR3 bases: TGCAGTGCTAGGCGCCAAGAGACCCAGTACTTC. This encodes CSARRQETQYF. The rearrangement uses TRBV20-1 and TRBJ2-5; unclear D gene. CDR3 length: 11 residues. Deletions cut 3 bases from V and 1 base from J, with 3 bases between. Looked up from germline, CDR1 is DFQATT and CDR2 is SNEGSKA (reference sequence).

The rearrangement joins TRBV6-1 to TRBJ2-1, with D unresolved. Looked up from germline, CDR1 is MNHNS and CDR2 is SASEGT. CDR3 length: 16 amino acids. The ends were cut back, 0 bases at V and 0 bases at J, with 9 bases in the middle. In nucleotides, the CDR3 is TGTGCCAGCAGTGAAGCGTTAGCCCCCTCCTACAATGAGCAGTTCTTC. Translated: CASSEALAPSYNEQFF.

The genes are TRBV6-5 and TRBJ1-1; 7 bases are shared with TRBD1. Per germline, CDR1 MNHEY and CDR2 SVGAGI. This CDR3 has 14 amino acids. The J segment lost 11 bases and the V segment lost 3 bases, leaving 12 bases of the junction unmatched. The CDR3 region is CASSYGGTANWAFF. Here the CDR3 DNA reads TGTGCCAGCAGTTATGGGGGGACAGCAAATTGGGCTTTCTTT.

This sequence joins TRBV6-5 and TRBJ1-3, with 7 bases identical to TRBD1. The CDR3 length is 14 residues. V shed 7 bases and J 2 bases; nucleotides not matched to a gene: 5. The germline V gene encodes CDR1 MNHEY and CDR2 SVGAGI. CDR3 loop: CASTLTGTGNTIYF. The CDR3 nucleotides read TGTGCCAGCACCTTGACAGGGACTGGAAACACCATATATTTT.

CDR3 DNA: TGTGCCAGCAGCTTTGGACAGCGTTCACCCCTCCACTTT. It specifies CASSFGQRSPLHF. This chain uses TRBV7-8 with TRBJ1-6, with D perhaps matching TRBD1 (6 bases). Germline assignment: CDR1 SGHVS and CDR2 FQNEAQ. The length of the CDR3 is 13 residues. With 3 bases removed from V and 9 bases from J, the gap between germline ends came to 9 bases.

This clone was seen only once. The chain carries TRBV28 and TRBJ1-2, with a weak D call TRBD1 (5 bases). The CDR3 is made up of 12 amino acids. Trimming shortened V by 3 bases and J by 8 bases, and 10 bases separated the two germline ends. The germline gives CDR1 MDHEN, CDR2 SYDVKM. For the CDR3, the DNA is TGTGCCAGCAGTTTGACAGTGGAAGGCTACACCTTC. Amino acid sequence: CASSLTVEGYTF.

This clone was counted only a few times. This chain connects TRBV6-2 or TRBV6-3 to TRBJ1-6; 7 bases match TRBD1. Trimming removed 5 bases from V and 7 bases from J; junction bases left unmatched: 5. Germline values: CDR1 MNHEY, CDR2 SVGEGT. There are 14 residues in the CDR3. CDR3 region: CASSDRVRNSPLHF. CDR3 sequence (DNA): TGTGCCAGCAGTGACAGGGTTAGGAATTCACCCCTCCACTTT.

J is TRBJ1-5 and V is TRBV6-5, with TRBD1 matching 8 bases. This CDR3 is built from 15 residues. Germline CDR1 and CDR2: MNHEY and SVGAGI. J lost 4 bases, V lost 6 bases, and 8 bases had no gene match. Here the CDR3 DNA reads TGTGCCAGCAGGAAACAGGGGGTGGGTAATCAGCCCCAGCATTTT. Translating it yields CASRKQGVGNQPQHF.

V usage is TRBV6-5 and J usage is TRBJ1-2; D call uncertain. Trimming took 7 bases from V and 4 from J, leaving 16 bases between them. Germline CDR1 MNHEY, CDR2 SVGAGI. CDR3 length equals 14 residues. CDR3 DNA: TGTGCCAGCACGGCGGCGGCAACCCCCTATGGCTACACCTTC. Protein product: CASTAAATPYGYTF.

The J gene is TRBJ2-7, the V gene TRBV7-2; D gene uncertain. The V and J ends lost 3 bases and 0 bases respectively, with 6 bases between them. The CDR3 consists of 13 residues. CDR1 is SGHTA and CDR2 is FQGNSA in the germline V gene. The CDR3 is CASSLTHSYEQYF. The CDR3 region has the DNA TGTGCCAGCAGCTTGACTCACTCCTACGAGCAGTACTTC.